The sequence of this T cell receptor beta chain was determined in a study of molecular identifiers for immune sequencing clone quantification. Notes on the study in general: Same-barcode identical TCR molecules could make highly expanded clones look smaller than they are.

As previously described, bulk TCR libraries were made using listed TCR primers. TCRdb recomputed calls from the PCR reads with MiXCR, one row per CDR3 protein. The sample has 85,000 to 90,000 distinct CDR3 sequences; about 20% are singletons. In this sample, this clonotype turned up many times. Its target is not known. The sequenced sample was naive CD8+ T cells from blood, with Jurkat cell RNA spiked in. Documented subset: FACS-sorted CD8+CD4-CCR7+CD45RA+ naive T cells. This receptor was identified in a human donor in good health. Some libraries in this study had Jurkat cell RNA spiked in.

CDR3 DNA sequence: TGTGCCAGCAGTCCGATCCCCTTTGGCGGTAGCACAGATACGCAGTATTTT. Protein product: CASSPIPFGGSTDTQYF. This rearrangement joins TRBV28 to TRBJ2-3; D is unresolved. Trimming removed 5 bases at V and 0 bases at J, with 18 bases between. The CDR3 is 17 amino acids. Germline V CDR1 and CDR2: MDHEN, SYDVKM.